The clone carrying this TCR beta chain turned up a few times. V lost 2 bases, J lost 2 bases, and 3 bases stayed unmatched. There are 15 residues in the CDR3. Germline V CDR1 and CDR2: SGHKS, YYEKEE (reference sequence). The sample comes from a study of control samples from healthy donors and cancer patients. The repertoire was sequenced with immunoSEQ multiplex PCR; TCRdb's copy has only in-frame clones and lacks some. The sample contains under 40,000 clones, about 83% of which appear only once. The clonotype originates from a woman in her fifties or sixties with lung cancer. The gene calls are TRBV5-5 and TRBJ2-2; the match to TRBD1 covers 7 bases. The source material was PBMCs. The CDR3 reads CASSFGTVNTGELFF. The CDR3 bases are TGTGCCAGCAGCTTCGGGACAGTAAACACCGGGGAGCTGTTTTTT.